This T cell receptor beta chain was sequenced in a study of response to subunit inactivated influenza vaccine (dated by TCRdb to between 2017 and 2018). As for the study more broadly: The study used deep quantitative T cell receptor repertoire profiling to track responses to a trivalent subunit inactivated influenza vaccine.

The paper as a whole reports these results and caveats: The authors suggested that each seasonal influenza vaccination may recruit only a limited number of new T cells.

Notes on this clonotype: Its antigen remains unidentified. No clone much larger than this one lies a single base away; base qualities are absent.

Libraries were made using RT-PCR. Sequencer: Illumina HiSeq 2500. TCRdb took the public reads, trimmed them with fastp at Q25, ran MiXCR for clone calling and kept in-frame beta chains. Every distinct CDR3 protein forms one entry, paired with its most common genes and DNA. Present in this sample are hundreds of thousands of distinct CDR3 sequences, 11% of which were seen just once. The leading ten clones occupy approximately 10% of the sample. The CDR3 measures 15 amino acids from cysteine to phenylalanine. Only the CDR3 DNA stays, 45 bases, in frame from base 1. Sequences ENHRY (CDR1) and SYGVKD (CDR2) are obtained from the germline V gene. The junction shows trimming of 4 bases on V and 4 bases on J, and the gene matches do not reach 7 bases of it. These records were also assigned to another study, of T cells expressing NK-cell markers. The second paper states: The TCR beta cDNA libraries were made using 5'RACE template switching, a step that added both a universal primer site and unique molecular identifiers. About 8 donors provided sorted CD3+CD56+NKG2C+, CD3+CD56+NKG2C- and CD3+CD56-NKG2C+ T-cell subsets, whose TCR beta-chain repertoires were profiled. Seven of the eight sequenced donors were HCMV-seropositive and one was HCMV-seronegative. In several experiments an anti-gammadeltaTCR antibody was added to restrict sorting to alphabetaTCR-expressing T cells. In about six donors, the dominant CD3+CD56+NKG2C+ clonotypes were found to rank among the top 10 CD8+ clonotypes and to make up about 1.0-7.0% of CD8+ T cells. Those dominant clonotypes were again the most abundant among CD3+CD56-NKG2C+ cells in several donors, at about 25-65%. Whether the expanded NKG2C-expressing T cell clones were specific for HCMV antigens remained unclear. All eight donors whose samples were sequenced were randomly selected healthy volunteers, three of them men and five women. HCMV-specific IgG was detected in serum with a commercial ELISA kit to determine HCMV serostatus. Ficoll density gradient centrifugation was used to isolate peripheral blood mononuclear cells from blood. For over 5 donors, bulk peripheral blood T-cell repertoires were additionally sequenced from unsorted PBMC. cDNA synthesis was primed from the TCR beta constant segment and was followed by two successive PCR amplification steps. Illumina HiSeq 2000/2500, MiSeq or NextSeq was used to sequence libraries as 2 x 150 bp reads. MIGEC handled demultiplexing of the reads and grouping by UMI, while MiTCR was used to assemble and quantify clonotypes. Only TCR cDNA sequences supported by at least two reads were kept to exclude erroneous sequences. The tcR package was used for downstream repertoire analysis, with clonotypes matched between fractions based on CDR3 nucleotide sequence plus V segment. Antigen specificity was annotated against VDJdb with VDJmatch, allowing one amino acid substitution in CDR3.

The sequenced sample was PBMCs from blood, obtained on the day of vaccination. The rearrangement combines TRBV10-3 with TRBJ1-1; 9 central nucleotides agree with TRBD1. This clonotype was obtained from a man between 50 and 59 years old who received an inactivated influenza vaccine. Donor details come from another sample of the same person, matched by shared clones. The CDR3 reads as follows: CAISGPGQGSTEAFF. The DNA reads TGTGCCATCAGTGGGCCGGGACAGGGAAGCACTGAAGCTTTCTTT.